One and the same sample provided the 29 T cell receptor beta chains below, sequenced in a study of blood T cell repertoires in COVID-19. Sequencing used immunoSEQ multiplex PCR; TCRdb keeps in-frame clones, though not all of them. The repertoire holds about 150,000 clones, with 80% to 90% as singletons. The sample taken for sequencing was peripheral blood. Receptors were obtained from a man between 18 and 29 years old with COVID-19, enrolled during active disease.

This chain uses TRBV27 with TRBJ2-2, with D tentatively TRBD2 (5 bases). The germline V gene has CDR1 MNHEY and CDR2 SMNVEV (reference sequence). The ends were cut back, 5 bases at V and 3 bases at J, with 13 bases in the middle. This CDR3 comprises 15 residues. CDR3 in amino acids: CASSLIASDTGELFF. In DNA, the CDR3 is TGTGCCAGCAGTCTTATAGCGTCGGACACCGGGGAGCTGTTTTTT.

The J gene is TRBJ2-1, the V gene TRBV7-9; 9 bases match TRBD2. Germline CDR1 and CDR2: SEHNR and FQNEAQ (reference sequence). The CDR3 is 14 residues long. Trimming took 7 bases from V and 3 from J; bases not matched to a gene: 4. This chain's CDR3 is CASNQREDYNEQFF. The CDR3, as DNA: TGTGCCAGCAACCAGCGGGAGGACTACAATGAGCAGTTCTTC.

V gene TRBV19 combines with J gene TRBJ1-5, with 7 bases that match TRBD1. This CDR3 spans 14 amino acids. Looked up from germline, CDR1 is LNHDA and CDR2 is SQIVND (reference sequence). With 4 bases clipped from V and 7 bases from J, the junction kept 7 bases outside the gene matches. CDR3 loop: CASSNRGWGQPQHF. CDR3 sequence (DNA): TGTGCCAGTAGTAACAGGGGATGGGGCCAGCCCCAGCATTTT.

The chain recombines TRBV3-1 (or the pseudogene TRBV3-2) with TRBJ1-1; D is unclear. Germline V gives CDR1 LGHDT, CDR2 YNNKEL (reference sequence). The ends were cut back, 2 bases at V and 1 base at J, with 11 bases in the middle. The CDR3 consists of 15 residues. The CDR3 here is CASSQFSVWNTEAFF. As DNA, the CDR3 is TGTGCCAGCAGCCAATTCTCCGTTTGGAACACTGAAGCTTTCTTT.

The chain uses TRBV6-6 and TRBJ2-7, with TRBD1 matching over 8 bases. Germline V gene sequence: CDR1 MNHNY, CDR2 SVGAGI (reference sequence). This CDR3 comprises 17 residues. Germline trimming cut 5 bases from V and 0 bases from J; bases unmatched to any gene: 12. CDR3 nucleotide sequence: TGTGCCAGCAGTCGCGTGAATTGGGACAGGAGCTCCTACGAGCAGTACTTC. Amino acid sequence: CASSRVNWDRSSYEQYF.

This clone was recorded only once. V gene TRBV7-9 combines with J gene TRBJ2-3; D might be TRBD2 (5 bases). The CDR3 sequence is 13 residues long. Germline V gene lookup returns CDR1 SEHNR and CDR2 FQNEAQ (reference sequence). Trimming took 3 bases from V and 3 from J, leaving 7 bases between them. In nucleotides, the CDR3 is TGTGCCAGCAGCTTGCCGGGGACAGATACGCAGTATTTT. Its protein product is CASSLPGTDTQYF.

This clone was seen only once. The V and J genes are TRBV28 and TRBJ1-1; no clear D gene. This CDR3 has 13 amino acids. The V and J ends lost 5 bases and 0 bases respectively, with 7 bases between them. Germline lookup yields CDR1 MDHEN and CDR2 SYDVKM. The CDR3 protein is CASSRDLNTEAFF. The CDR3 nucleotides read TGTGCCAGCAGTCGAGATTTGAACACTGAAGCTTTCTTT.

The chain joins TRBV9 to TRBJ2-1, with 7 bases lining up with TRBD1. V dropped 3 bases and J dropped 0; count of bases not matched to a gene: 6. The CDR3 consists of 16 residues. CDR1 and CDR2 (germline): SGDLS, YYNGEE. The DNA of the CDR3 is TGTGCCAGCAGCGGTTCGGGACAGACCTCCTACAATGAGCAGTTCTTC. As protein: CASSGSGQTSYNEQFF. The whole variable domain, remainder taken from reference TRBV9 and TRBJ2-1, is DSGVTQTPKHLITATGQRVTLRCSPRSGDLSVYWYQQSLDQGLQFLIQYYNGEERAKGNILERFSAQQFPDLHSELNLSSLELGDSALYFCASSGSGQTSYNEQFFGPGTRLTVL.

This clone was seen a single time. The V and J genes are TRBV5-6 and TRBJ2-3; 15 bases line up with TRBD2. CDR1 SGHDT and CDR2 YYEEEE come from the germline V gene. CDR3 length: 18 amino acids. After removal of 0 bases from V and 3 bases from J, the junction contained 5 bases not matched to a gene. The CDR3 protein is CASSLGTSGRAVTDTQYF. CDR3 bases: TGTGCCAGCAGCTTGGGGACTAGCGGGAGGGCCGTAACAGATACGCAGTATTTT.

This chain uses TRBV6-5 with TRBJ1-2, with 10 bases lining up with TRBD1. Germline lookup yields CDR1 MNHEY and CDR2 SVGAGI. V lost 0 bases, J lost 7 bases, and 5 bases stayed unmatched. This CDR3 is 15 amino acids long. This chain's CDR3 is CASSYSRQGAFGYTF. CDR3 sequence (DNA): TGTGCCAGCAGTTACTCGAGACAGGGGGCCTTTGGCTACACCTTC.

To note about this clone: A read error may produce the germline difference seen at one junction end. V gene TRBV30 combines with J gene TRBJ2-5, with 12 bases matching TRBD2. Germline loops: CDR1 GTSNPN, CDR2 SVGIG (reference sequence). The CDR3 sequence is 13 residues long. CDR3 nucleotide sequence: TGTGCCTGGAGTATGCTAGCGGGAGGGCCTCTGGACTTC. This sequence encodes CAWSMLAGGPLDF.

CDR3 bases: TGTGCCAGCAGCCCCCCCTCGCAGGGGACCTCTGGAAACACCATATATTTT. Protein sequence: CASSPPSQGTSGNTIYF. The rearrangement joins TRBV9 to TRBJ1-3, with D perhaps matching TRBD1 (6 bases). Between the trimmed V and J ends, which lost 4 bases and 0 bases, there was a span of 17 bases. The germline V gene encodes CDR1 SGDLS and CDR2 YYNGEE. The CDR3 length is 17 residues.

This chain uses TRBV5-1 with TRBJ2-3, with D possibly being TRBD1 (6 bases). CDR3 length: 14 amino acids. Trimming removed 7 bases at V and 6 bases at J, with 18 bases between. Germline CDR1 and CDR2: SGHRS and YFSETQ. This chain's CDR3 is CASQIQGGVDTQYF. CDR3 nucleotides: TGCGCCAGCCAAATACAGGGCGGTGTGGATACGCAGTATTTT.

The CDR3 spells CASSLNSPWDSEFF. CDR3 bases: TGTGCCAGCAGTCTCAACTCCCCTTGGGACTCGGAGTTCTTC. The chain combines TRBV27 with TRBJ2-1; tentative D call: TRBD2 (6 bases). V was clipped by 5 bases and J by 14 bases, with 22 bases between them. Germline V gives CDR1 MNHEY, CDR2 SMNVEV (reference sequence). The CDR3 runs 14 residues.

The count of this clone is one. V is TRBV28 and J is TRBJ2-2; 10 bases line up with TRBD1. V trimming: 4 bases; J trimming: 5 bases; junction bases outside the gene matches: 4. The CDR3 sequence is 15 residues long. The germline gives CDR1 MDHEN, CDR2 SYDVKM. Written as DNA, the CDR3 is TGTGCCAGCAGTTCGACAGGGGGCGGAACCGGGGAGCTGTTTTTT. Its translation is CASSSTGGGTGELFF.

This chain uses TRBV11-2 with TRBJ2-1; 8 positions agree with TRBD2. The V segment lost 4 bases and the J segment 6 bases; nucleotides outside the gene matches: 11. CDR3 length: 16 residues. Germline V gene data show CDR1 as SGHAT and CDR2 as FQNNGV. The CDR3 protein is CASSCWTSKLSNEQFF. The CDR3 DNA follows: TGTGCCAGCAGCTGCTGGACTAGCAAGTTGAGCAATGAGCAGTTCTTC.

The chain joins TRBV28 to TRBJ1-1; 9 bases fit TRBD1. The junction had 5 bases not matched to a gene; V was cut back by 8 bases and J by 1 base. The CDR3 spans 14 residues. The germline gives CDR1 MDHEN, CDR2 SYDVKM. The CDR3 region is CASGEQGANTEAFF. The CDR3 region has the DNA TGTGCCAGCGGGGAACAGGGGGCGAACACTGAAGCTTTCTTT. The whole variable domain, remainder taken from reference TRBV28 and TRBJ1-1, is DVKVTQSSRYLVKRTGEKVFLECVQDMDHENMFWYRQDPGLGLRLIYFSYDVKMKEKGDIPEGYSVSREKKERFSLILESASTNQTSMYLCASGEQGANTEAFFGQGTRLTVV.

This sequence joins TRBV15 and TRBJ1-4; 7 positions match TRBD1. CDR3 length: 12 residues. In germline, CDR1 is LNHNV, CDR2 YYDKDF (reference sequence). V gave up 4 bases and J gave up 10 bases; unmatched junction bases: 3. The CDR3: CATSIGQAKLFF. CDR3 nucleotide sequence: TGTGCCACCAGCATCGGACAGGCAAAACTGTTTTTT. The whole variable domain, remainder taken from reference TRBV15 and TRBJ1-4, is DAMVIQNPRYQVTQFGKPVTLSCSQTLNHNVMYWYQQKSSQAPKLLFHYYDKDFNNEADTPDNFQSRRPNTSFCFLDIRSPGLGDTAMYLCATSIGQAKLFFGSGTQLSVL.

The V call is TRBV29-1, the J call TRBJ2-1; TRBD1 might be the D (6 bases). V was clipped by 5 bases and J by 10 bases, with 12 bases between them. There are 11 residues in the CDR3. Germline CDR1 and CDR2: SQVTM and ANQGSEA. CDR3 sequence reads: CSVSGAVEQFF. The CDR3 DNA follows: TGCAGCGTTTCAGGGGCGGTAGAGCAGTTCTTC.

This sequence joins TRBV6-5 and TRBJ2-1; possibly TRBD2 for D (6 bases). The CDR3 spans 13 residues. Trimming shortened V by 4 bases and J by 9 bases, and 13 bases separated the two germline ends. The germline CDR1 and CDR2 sequences are MNHEY and SVGAGI. The CDR3, as DNA: TGTGCCAGCAGTTTGGGGGAGGTGAGTGAGCAGTTCTTC. Encoded protein: CASSLGEVSEQFF.

V and J are TRBV9 and TRBJ2-7; D unclear. CDR3 size: 15 residues. Germline assignment: CDR1 SGDLS and CDR2 YYNGEE. Trimming removed 1 base at V and 7 bases at J, with 18 bases between. CDR3 DNA sequence: TGTGCCAGCAGCGTAAATCCTGGCTCGTTTCAAGAGCAGTACTTC. This gives the protein CASSVNPGSFQEQYF.

The chain combines TRBV7-2 with TRBJ1-2; D unresolved. This CDR3 region has 15 residues. Germline V gives CDR1 SGHTA, CDR2 FQGNSA. Trimming cost V 0 bases and J 0 bases, with 8 bases left between them. The CDR3 DNA sequence: TGTGCCAGCAGCTTAGCGGCCATCTCTAACTATGGCTACACCTTC. Translation: CASSLAAISNYGYTF.

V usage is TRBV25-1 and J usage is TRBJ2-7, with TRBD2 as a possible D gene (5 bases). Per the germline V gene, CDR1 is MGHDK and CDR2 is SYGVNS. V was trimmed by 4 bases and J by 2 bases, leaving 9 bases between them. CDR3 length: 13 amino acids. CDR3 sequence (DNA): TGTGCCAGCAGTGCCGGGGAACCCTACGAGCAGTACTTC. Encoded protein: CASSAGEPYEQYF.

This clone was counted ten times or more. The chain uses TRBV20-1 and TRBJ2-1; D possibly corresponds to TRBD2 (5 bases). The ends were cut back, 3 bases at V and 3 bases at J, with 15 bases in the middle. Germline CDR1 reads DFQATT; CDR2 reads SNEGSKA (reference sequence). This CDR3 is built from 15 residues. The CDR3 sequence is CSASKLPGFYNEQFF. The DNA for the CDR3 is TGCAGTGCTAGTAAGCTGCCGGGATTCTACAATGAGCAGTTCTTC.

This clone appeared a single time. The chain combines TRBV30 with TRBJ1-3; TRBD1 agrees at 7 bases. The V gene's germline CDR1 is GTSNPN and CDR2 SVGIG (reference sequence). The trim removed 4 bases at V and 2 bases at J, leaving 2 bases unmatched. This CDR3 has 13 amino acids. Here the CDR3 DNA reads TGTGCCTGGAAAGACAGGGCTGGAAACACCATATATTTT. Residues: CAWKDRAGNTIYF.

V is TRBV6-2 or TRBV6-3 and J is TRBJ1-1, with D possibly TRBD1 on 6 matching bases. Germline V gene sequence: CDR1 MNHEY, CDR2 SVGEGT. CDR3 size: 15 residues. The V gene lost 4 bases and the J gene lost 1 base, with 13 bases spanning the gap. CDR3 residues: CASSFRGHQNTEAFF. DNA for the CDR3: TGTGCCAGCAGTTTCCGGGGACACCAGAACACTGAAGCTTTCTTT.

This clone is a singleton in its sample. This chain links TRBV16 with TRBJ2-5, with D hard to call. Trimming cost V 0 bases and J 5 bases, with 13 bases left between them. This CDR3 is 15 amino acids long. Germline V lookup: CDR1 KGHSY, CDR2 FQNENV. The CDR3 is CASSQSPGLLETQYF. The CDR3 nucleotides read TGTGCCAGCAGCCAATCCCCGGGTCTGTTGGAGACCCAGTACTTC.

The chain links TRBV10-3 to TRBJ2-5, with D tentatively TRBD1 (5 bases). The CDR3 extends over 13 amino acids. Trimming removed 7 bases at V and 4 bases at J, with 13 bases between. Looked up from germline, CDR1 is ENHRY and CDR2 is SYGVKD. CDR3 amino acids: CAITTGRGETQYF. CDR3 DNA sequence: TGTGCCATCACCACAGGAAGGGGAGAGACCCAGTACTTC.

Here the CDR3 reads CASSYGSSYNEQFF. CDR3 in DNA: TGCGCCAGCAGCTACGGGAGCTCCTACAATGAGCAGTTCTTC. The chain links TRBV5-1 to TRBJ2-1; TRBD2 is a possible D gene (6 bases). V lost 3 bases and J 0 bases, leaving 7 bases between the germline ends. Germline V gene lookup returns CDR1 SGHRS and CDR2 YFSETQ. The CDR3 runs to 14 residues.